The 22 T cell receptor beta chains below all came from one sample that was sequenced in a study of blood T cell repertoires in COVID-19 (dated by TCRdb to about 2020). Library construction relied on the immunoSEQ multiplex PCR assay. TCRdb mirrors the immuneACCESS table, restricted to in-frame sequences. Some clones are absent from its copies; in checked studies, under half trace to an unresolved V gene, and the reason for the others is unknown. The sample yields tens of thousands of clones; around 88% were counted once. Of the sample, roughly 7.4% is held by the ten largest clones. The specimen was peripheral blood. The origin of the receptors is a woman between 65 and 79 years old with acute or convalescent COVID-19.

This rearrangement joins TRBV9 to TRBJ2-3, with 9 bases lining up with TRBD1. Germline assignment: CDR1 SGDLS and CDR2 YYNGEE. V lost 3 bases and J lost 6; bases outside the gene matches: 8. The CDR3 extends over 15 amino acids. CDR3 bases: TGTGCCAGCAGCGGGGACAGGGTCCGTGATGATACGCAGTATTTT. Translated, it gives CASSGDRVRDDTQYF.

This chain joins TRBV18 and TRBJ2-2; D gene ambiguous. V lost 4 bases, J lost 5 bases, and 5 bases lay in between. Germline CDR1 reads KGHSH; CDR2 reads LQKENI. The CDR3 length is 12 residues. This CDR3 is CASSQETGELFF. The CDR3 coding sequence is TGTGCCAGCTCACAGGAGACCGGGGAGCTGTTTTTT.

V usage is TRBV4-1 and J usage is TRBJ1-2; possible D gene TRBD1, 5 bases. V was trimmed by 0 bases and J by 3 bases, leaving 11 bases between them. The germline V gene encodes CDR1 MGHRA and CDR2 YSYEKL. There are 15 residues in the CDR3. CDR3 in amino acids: CASSQDPQGDYGYTF. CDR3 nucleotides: TGCGCCAGCAGCCAAGATCCCCAGGGTGACTATGGCTACACCTTC.

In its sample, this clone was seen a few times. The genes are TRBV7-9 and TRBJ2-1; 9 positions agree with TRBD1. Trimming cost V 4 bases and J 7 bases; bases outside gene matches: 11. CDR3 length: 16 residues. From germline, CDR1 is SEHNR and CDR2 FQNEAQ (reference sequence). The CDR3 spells CASSSTGQGGGNEQFF. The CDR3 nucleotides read TGTGCCAGCAGCTCAACGGGACAGGGTGGCGGAAATGAGCAGTTCTTC.

The CDR3: CASSPDRDVEAFF. The CDR3, as DNA: TGTGCCAGCTCACCCGACAGGGACGTTGAAGCTTTCTTT. This chain connects TRBV18 to TRBJ1-1; TRBD1 aligns across 7 bases. Germline V gene data show CDR1 as KGHSH and CDR2 as LQKENI. The CDR3 sequence is 13 residues long. V shed 3 bases and J 7 bases; nucleotides not matched to a gene: 5. Drawing the rest from reference TRBV18 and TRBJ1-1, the complete variable domain is NAGVMQNPRHLVRRRGQEARLRCSPMKGHSHVYWYRQLPEEGLKFMVYLQKENIIDESGMPKERFSAEFPKEGPSILRIQQVVRGDSAAYFCASSPDRDVEAFFGQGTRLTVV.

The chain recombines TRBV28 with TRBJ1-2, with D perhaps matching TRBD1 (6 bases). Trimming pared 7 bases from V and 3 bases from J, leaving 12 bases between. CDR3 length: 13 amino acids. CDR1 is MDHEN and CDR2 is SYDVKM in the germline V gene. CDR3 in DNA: TGTGCCAGCACCCAACAGGGTGACTATGGCTACACCTTC. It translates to CASTQQGDYGYTF.

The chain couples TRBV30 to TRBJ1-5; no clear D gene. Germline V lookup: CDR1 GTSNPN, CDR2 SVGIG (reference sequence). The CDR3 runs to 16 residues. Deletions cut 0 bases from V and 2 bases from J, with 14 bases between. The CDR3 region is CAWSVVAGGGNQPQHF. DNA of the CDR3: TGTGCCTGGAGTGTAGTGGCGGGAGGCGGCAATCAGCCCCAGCATTTT.

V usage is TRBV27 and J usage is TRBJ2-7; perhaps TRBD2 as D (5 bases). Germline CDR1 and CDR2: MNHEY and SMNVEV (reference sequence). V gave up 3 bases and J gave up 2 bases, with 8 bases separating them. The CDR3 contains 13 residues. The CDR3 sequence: CASSFHGAYEQYF. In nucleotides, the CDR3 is TGTGCCAGCAGTTTTCACGGGGCCTACGAGCAGTACTTC.

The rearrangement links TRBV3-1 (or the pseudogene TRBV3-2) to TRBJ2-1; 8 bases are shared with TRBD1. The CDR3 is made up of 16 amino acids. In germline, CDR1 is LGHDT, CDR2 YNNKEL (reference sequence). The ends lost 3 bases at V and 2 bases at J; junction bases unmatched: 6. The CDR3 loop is CASSHAGGYAYNEQFF. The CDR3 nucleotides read TGTGCCAGCAGCCATGCAGGGGGCTATGCCTACAATGAGCAGTTCTTC.

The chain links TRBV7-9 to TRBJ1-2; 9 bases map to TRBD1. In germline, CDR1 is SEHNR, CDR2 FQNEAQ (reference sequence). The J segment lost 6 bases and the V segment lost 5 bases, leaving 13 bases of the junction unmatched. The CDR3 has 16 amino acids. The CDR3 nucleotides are TGTGCCAGCAGCCCCGCTACAGGGGGCCCGTTGGATGGCTACACCTTC. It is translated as CASSPATGGPLDGYTF.

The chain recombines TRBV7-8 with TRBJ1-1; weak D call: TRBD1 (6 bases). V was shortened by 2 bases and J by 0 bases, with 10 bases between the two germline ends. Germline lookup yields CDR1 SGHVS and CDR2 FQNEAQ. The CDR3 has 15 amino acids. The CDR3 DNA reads TGTGCCAGCAGCTTATCCGGACAGATGAACACTGAAGCTTTCTTT. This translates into CASSLSGQMNTEAFF.

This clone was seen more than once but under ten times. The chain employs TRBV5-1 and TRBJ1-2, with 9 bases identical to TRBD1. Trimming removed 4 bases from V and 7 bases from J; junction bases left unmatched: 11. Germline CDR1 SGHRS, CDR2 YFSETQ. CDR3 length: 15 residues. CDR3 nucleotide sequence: TGCGCCAGCAGCACATCGGGACAGGGCCCCTCTGGCTACACCTTC. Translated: CASSTSGQGPSGYTF.

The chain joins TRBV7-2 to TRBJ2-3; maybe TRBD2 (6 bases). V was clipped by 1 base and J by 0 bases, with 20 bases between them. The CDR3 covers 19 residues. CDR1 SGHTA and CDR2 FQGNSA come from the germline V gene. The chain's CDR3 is CASSLDWTLAGTSTDTQYF. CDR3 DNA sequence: TGTGCCAGCAGCTTAGATTGGACCTTGGCGGGAACTAGCACAGATACGCAGTATTTT. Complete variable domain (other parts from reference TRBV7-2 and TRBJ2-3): GAGVSQSPSNKVTEKGKDVELRCDPISGHTALYWYRQSLGQGLEFLIYFQGNSAPDKSGLPSDRFSAERTGGSVSTLTIQRTQQEDSAVYLCASSLDWTLAGTSTDTQYFGPGTRLTVL.

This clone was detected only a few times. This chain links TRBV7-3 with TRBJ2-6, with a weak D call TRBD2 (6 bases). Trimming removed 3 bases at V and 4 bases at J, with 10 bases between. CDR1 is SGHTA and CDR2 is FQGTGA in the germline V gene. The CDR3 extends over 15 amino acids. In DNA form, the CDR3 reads TGTGCCAGCAGCTTCGGGGGTAACGGGGCCAACGTCCTGACTTTC. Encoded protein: CASSFGGNGANVLTF.

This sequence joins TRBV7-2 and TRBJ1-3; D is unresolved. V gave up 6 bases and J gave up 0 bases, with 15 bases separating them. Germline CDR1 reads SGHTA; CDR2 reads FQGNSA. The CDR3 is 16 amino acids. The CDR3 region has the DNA TGTGCCAGCAGAAGCCTCGGAGGGTTCTCTGGAAACACCATATATTTT. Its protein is CASRSLGGFSGNTIYF.

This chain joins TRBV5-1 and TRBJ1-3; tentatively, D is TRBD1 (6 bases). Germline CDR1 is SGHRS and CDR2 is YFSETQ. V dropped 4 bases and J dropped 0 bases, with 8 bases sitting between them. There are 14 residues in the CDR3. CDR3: CASSTGRSGNTIYF. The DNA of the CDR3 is TGCGCCAGCAGCACAGGGCGCTCTGGAAACACCATATATTTT.

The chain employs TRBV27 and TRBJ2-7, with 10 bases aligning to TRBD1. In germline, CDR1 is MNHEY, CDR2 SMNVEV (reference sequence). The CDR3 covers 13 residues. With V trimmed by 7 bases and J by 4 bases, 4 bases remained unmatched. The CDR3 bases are TGTGCCAGCAAACCGGGACAGGGGTACGAGCAGTACTTC. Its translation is CASKPGQGYEQYF.

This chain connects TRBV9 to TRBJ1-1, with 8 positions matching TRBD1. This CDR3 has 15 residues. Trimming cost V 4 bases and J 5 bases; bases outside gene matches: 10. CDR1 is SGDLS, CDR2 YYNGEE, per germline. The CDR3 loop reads CASSPLGQGRTEAFF. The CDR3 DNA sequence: TGTGCCAGCAGCCCTCTTGGACAGGGTAGGACTGAAGCTTTCTTT.

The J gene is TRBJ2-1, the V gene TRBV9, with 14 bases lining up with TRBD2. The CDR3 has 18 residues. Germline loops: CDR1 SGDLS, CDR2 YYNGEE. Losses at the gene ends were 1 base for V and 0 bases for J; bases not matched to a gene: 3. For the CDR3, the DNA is TGTGCCAGCAGCGTAACCGGGACTAGCGGGAGCTCCTACAATGAGCAGTTCTTC. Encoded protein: CASSVTGTSGSSYNEQFF.

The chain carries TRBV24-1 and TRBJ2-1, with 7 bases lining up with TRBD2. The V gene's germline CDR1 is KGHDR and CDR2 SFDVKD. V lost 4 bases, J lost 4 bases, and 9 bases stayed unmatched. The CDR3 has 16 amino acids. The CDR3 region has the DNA TGTGCCACCAGTGAGCCCGGGACGGGGGGTTACAATGAGCAGTTCTTC. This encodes CATSEPGTGGYNEQFF.

DNA of the CDR3: TGCGCCAGCAGCTTGAGGACTAGCGGGGTAGAGACCCAGTACTTC. It is translated as CASSLRTSGVETQYF. The chain links TRBV5-1 to TRBJ2-5, with TRBD2 matching over 12 bases. The CDR3 sequence is 15 residues long. The ends lost 1 base at V and 4 bases at J; junction bases unmatched: 2. Germline-derived CDR1 and CDR2 are SGHRS and YFSETQ. The whole variable domain, remainder taken from reference TRBV5-1 and TRBJ2-5, is KAGVTQTPRYLIKTRGQQVTLSCSPISGHRSVSWYQQTPGQGLQFLFEYFSETQRNKGNFPGRFSGRQFSNSRSEMNVSTLELGDSALYLCASSLRTSGVETQYFGPGTRLLVL.

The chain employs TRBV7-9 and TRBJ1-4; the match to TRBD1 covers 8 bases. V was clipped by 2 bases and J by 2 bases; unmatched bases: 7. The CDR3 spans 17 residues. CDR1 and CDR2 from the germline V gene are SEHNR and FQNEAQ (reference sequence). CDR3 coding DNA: TGTGCCAGCAGCTTACAGGGGGCGAAGGGGACTAATGAAAAACTGTTTTTT. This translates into CASSLQGAKGTNEKLFF.